The 2 T cell receptor beta chains in this list originate from one sample, sequenced in a study of blood T cell repertoires in COVID-19. The assay was immunoSEQ multiplex PCR, and TCRdb's table has in-frame clones only and misses some. The sample contains some 220,000 clones, 84% of which appear only once. Sequencing was performed on peripheral blood. All receptors derive from a young woman who had recovered from COVID-19.

The rearrangement links TRBV4-1 to TRBJ1-1; D possibly corresponds to TRBD1 (5 bases). V lost 0 bases and J 5 bases, leaving 13 bases between the germline ends. The CDR3 runs to 15 residues. Germline V lookup: CDR1 MGHRA, CDR2 YSYEKL. CDR3 in amino acids: CASSQEERGGTEAFF. As DNA, the CDR3 is TGCGCCAGCAGCCAAGAGGAACGGGGGGGAACTGAAGCTTTCTTT.

The rearrangement joins TRBV15 to TRBJ1-1; TRBD1 matches 7 bases. V trimming: 0 bases; J trimming: 9 bases; junction bases outside the gene matches: 1. The CDR3 covers 12 residues. Per the germline V gene, CDR1 is LNHNV and CDR2 is YYDKDF (reference sequence). The CDR3 loop reads CATSREDRQAFF. Here the CDR3 DNA reads TGTGCCACCAGCAGAGAGGACAGGCAAGCTTTCTTT.